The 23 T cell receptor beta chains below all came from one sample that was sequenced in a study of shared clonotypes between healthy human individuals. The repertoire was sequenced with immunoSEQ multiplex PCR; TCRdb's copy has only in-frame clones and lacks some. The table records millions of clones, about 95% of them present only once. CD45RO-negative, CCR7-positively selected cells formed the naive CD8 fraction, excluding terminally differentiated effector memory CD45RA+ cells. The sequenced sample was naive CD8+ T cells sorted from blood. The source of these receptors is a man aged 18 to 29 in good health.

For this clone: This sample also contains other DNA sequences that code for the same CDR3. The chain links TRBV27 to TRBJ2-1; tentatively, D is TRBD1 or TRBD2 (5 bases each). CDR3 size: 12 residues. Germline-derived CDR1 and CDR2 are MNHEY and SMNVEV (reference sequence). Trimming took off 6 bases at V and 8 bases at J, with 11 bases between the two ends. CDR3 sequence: CASSLRGDEQFF. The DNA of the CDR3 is TGTGCCAGCAGCTTGAGGGGCGATGAGCAGTTCTTC.

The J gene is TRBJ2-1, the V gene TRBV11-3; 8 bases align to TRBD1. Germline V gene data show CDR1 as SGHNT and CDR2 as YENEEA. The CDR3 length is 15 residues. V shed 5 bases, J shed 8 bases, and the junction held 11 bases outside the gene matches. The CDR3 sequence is CASSRRDRYQDEQFF. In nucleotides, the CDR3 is TGTGCCAGCAGCCGCCGGGACAGGTACCAGGATGAGCAGTTCTTC.

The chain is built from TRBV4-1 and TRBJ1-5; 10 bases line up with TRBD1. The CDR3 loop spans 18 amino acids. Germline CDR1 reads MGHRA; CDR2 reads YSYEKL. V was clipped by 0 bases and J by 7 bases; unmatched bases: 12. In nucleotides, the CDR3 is TGCGCCAGCAGCCAAGATAGTCCGGGACAGGGGCTCGGGCAGCCCCAGCATTTT. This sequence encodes CASSQDSPGQGLGQPQHF.

The CDR3 sequence is CATSRGRVSYEQYF. The CDR3 bases are TGTGCCACCAGCAGAGGGCGGGTCTCCTACGAGCAGTACTTC. J is TRBJ2-7 and V is TRBV15; D may be TRBD2 (5 bases). V lost 1 base, J lost 0 bases, and 7 bases lay in between. The CDR3 is made up of 14 amino acids. Looked up from germline, CDR1 is LNHNV and CDR2 is YYDKDF (reference sequence). The full variable domain, in which reference TRBV15 and TRBJ2-7 provide the parts outside the CDR3, is DAMVIQNPRYQVTQFGKPVTLSCSQTLNHNVMYWYQQKSSQAPKLLFHYYDKDFNNEADTPDNFQSRRPNTSFCFLDIRSPGLGDTAMYLCATSRGRVSYEQYFGPGTRLTVT.

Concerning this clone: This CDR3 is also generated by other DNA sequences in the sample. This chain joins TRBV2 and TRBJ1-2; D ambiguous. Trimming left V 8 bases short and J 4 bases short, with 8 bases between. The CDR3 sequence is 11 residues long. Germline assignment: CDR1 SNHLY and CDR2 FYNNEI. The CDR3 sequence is CASRVSYGYTF. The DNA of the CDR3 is TGTGCCAGCCGGGTTAGCTATGGCTACACCTTC.

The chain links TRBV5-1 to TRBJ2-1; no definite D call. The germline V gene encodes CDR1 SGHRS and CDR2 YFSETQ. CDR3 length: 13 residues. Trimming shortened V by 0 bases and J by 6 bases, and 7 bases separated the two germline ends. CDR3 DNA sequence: TGCGCCAGCAGCTTGGAACGGGTCAATGAGCAGTTCTTC. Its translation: CASSLERVNEQFF.

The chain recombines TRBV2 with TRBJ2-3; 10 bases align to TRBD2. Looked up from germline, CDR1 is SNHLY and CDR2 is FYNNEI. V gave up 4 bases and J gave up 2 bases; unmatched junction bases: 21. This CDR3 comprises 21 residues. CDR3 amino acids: CASSGVSGASGGKDHTDTQYF. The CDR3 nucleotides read TGTGCCAGCAGTGGCGTCTCCGGCGCTAGCGGGGGAAAAGACCACACAGATACGCAGTATTTT.

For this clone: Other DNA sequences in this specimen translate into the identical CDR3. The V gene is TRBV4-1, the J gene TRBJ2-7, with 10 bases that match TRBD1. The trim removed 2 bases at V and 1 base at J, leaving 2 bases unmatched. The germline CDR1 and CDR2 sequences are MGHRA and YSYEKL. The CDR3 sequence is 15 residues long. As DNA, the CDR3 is TGCGCCAGCAGCCAATTGGACAGGGGGTCCTACGAGCAGTACTTC. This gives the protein CASSQLDRGSYEQYF.

CDR3 nucleotides: TGTGCCAGCAGTTTAGAAGGGATTTACACAGATACGCAGTATTTT. Translated: CASSLEGIYTDTQYF. This sequence joins TRBV27 and TRBJ2-3; D ambiguous. Germline V gene sequence: CDR1 MNHEY, CDR2 SMNVEV (reference sequence). V lost 2 bases and J lost 2, with 11 bases in between. There are 15 residues in the CDR3.

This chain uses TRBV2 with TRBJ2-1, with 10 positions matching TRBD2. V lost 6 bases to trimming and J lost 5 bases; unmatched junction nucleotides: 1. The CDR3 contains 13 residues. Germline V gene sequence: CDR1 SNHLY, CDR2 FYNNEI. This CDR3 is CASSTSGDNEQFF. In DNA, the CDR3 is TGTGCCAGCAGCACTAGCGGGGACAATGAGCAGTTCTTC. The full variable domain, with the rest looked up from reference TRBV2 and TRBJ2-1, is EPEVTQTPSHQVTQMGQEVILRCVPISNHLYFYWYRQILGQKVEFLVSFYNNEISEKSEIFDDQFSVERPDGSNFTLKIRSTKLEDSAMYFCASSTSGDNEQFFGPGTRLTVL.

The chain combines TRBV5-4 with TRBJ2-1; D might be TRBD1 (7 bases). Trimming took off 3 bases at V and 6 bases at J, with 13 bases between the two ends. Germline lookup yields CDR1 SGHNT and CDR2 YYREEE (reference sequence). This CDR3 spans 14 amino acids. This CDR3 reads CASSWGDSPNEQFF. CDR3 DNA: TGTGCCAGCAGCTGGGGGGACAGCCCCAATGAGCAGTTCTTC.

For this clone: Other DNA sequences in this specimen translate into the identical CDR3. CDR3 in DNA: TGCGCCAGCAGCCAAGATAGGACTGGGGGAGAGACCCAGTACTTC. Translating gives CASSQDRTGGETQYF. The gene calls are TRBV4-1 and TRBJ2-5; perhaps D is TRBD1 or TRBD2 (5 bases each). CDR3 length: 15 amino acids. Trimming left V 0 bases short and J 4 bases short, with 12 bases between. The germline CDR1 and CDR2 sequences are MGHRA and YSYEKL.

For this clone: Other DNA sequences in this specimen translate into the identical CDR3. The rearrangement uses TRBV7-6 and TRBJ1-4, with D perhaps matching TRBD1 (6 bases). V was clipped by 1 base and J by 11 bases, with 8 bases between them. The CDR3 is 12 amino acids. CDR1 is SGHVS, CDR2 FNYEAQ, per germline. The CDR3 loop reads CASSLEGEKLFF. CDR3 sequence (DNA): TGTGCCAGCAGCTTAGAGGGGGAGAAACTGTTTTTT.

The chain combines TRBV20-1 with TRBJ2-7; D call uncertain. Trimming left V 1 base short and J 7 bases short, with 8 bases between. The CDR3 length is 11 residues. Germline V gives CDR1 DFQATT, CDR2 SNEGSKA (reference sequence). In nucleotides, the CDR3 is TGCAGTGCTAGAGTTGTTGGGGAGCAGTACTTC. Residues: CSARVVGEQYF.

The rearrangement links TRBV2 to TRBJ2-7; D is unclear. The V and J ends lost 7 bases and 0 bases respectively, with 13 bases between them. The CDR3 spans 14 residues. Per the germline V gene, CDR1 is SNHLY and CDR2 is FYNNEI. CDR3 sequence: CASKPERASYEQYF. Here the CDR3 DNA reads TGTGCCAGCAAACCGGAACGGGCCTCCTACGAGCAGTACTTC.

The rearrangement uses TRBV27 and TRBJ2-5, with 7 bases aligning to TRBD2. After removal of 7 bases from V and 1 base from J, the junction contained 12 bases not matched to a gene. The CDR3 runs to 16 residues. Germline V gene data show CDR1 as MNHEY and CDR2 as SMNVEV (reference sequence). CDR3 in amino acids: CASTPFAGAPQETQYF. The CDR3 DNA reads TGTGCCAGCACCCCTTTTGCGGGAGCACCCCAAGAGACCCAGTACTTC.

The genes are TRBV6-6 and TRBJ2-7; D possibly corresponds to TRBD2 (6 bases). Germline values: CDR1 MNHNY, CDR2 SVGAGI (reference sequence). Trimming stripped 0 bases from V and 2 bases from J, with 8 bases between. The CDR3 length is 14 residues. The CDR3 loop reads CASSYSRLAYEQYF. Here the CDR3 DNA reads TGTGCCAGCAGTTACTCTAGACTAGCCTACGAGCAGTACTTC.

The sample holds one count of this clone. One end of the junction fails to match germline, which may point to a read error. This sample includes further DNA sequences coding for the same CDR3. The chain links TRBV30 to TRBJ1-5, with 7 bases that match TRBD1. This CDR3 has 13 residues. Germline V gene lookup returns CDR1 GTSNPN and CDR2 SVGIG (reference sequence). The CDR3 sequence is CAWSVQGNQPQHF. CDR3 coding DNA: TGTGCCTGGAGTGTACAGGGGAATCAGCCTCAGCATTTT.

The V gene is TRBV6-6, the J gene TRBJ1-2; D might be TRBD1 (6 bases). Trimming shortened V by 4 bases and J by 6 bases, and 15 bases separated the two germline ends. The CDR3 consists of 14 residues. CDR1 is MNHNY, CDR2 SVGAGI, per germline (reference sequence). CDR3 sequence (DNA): TGTGCCAGCAGTTCCGTAGGAGGGGGTGATGGCTACACCTTC. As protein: CASSSVGGGDGYTF.

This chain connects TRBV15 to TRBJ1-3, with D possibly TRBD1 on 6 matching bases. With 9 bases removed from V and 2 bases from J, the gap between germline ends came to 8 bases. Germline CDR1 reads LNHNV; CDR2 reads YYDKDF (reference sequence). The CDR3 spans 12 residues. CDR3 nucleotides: TGTGCCACGACAGGAACTGGAAACACCATATATTTT. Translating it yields CATTGTGNTIYF.

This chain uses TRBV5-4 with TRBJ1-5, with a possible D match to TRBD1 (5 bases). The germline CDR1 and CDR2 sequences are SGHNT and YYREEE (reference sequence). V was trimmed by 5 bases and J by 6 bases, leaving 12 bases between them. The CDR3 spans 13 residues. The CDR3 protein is CASSLEGAQPQHF. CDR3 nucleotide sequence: TGTGCCAGCAGTCTAGAAGGGGCTCAGCCCCAGCATTTT.

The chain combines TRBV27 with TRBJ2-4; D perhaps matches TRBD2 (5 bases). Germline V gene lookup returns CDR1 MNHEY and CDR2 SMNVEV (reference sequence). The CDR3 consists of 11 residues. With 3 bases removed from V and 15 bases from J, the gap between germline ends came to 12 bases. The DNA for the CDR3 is TGTGCCAGCAGTTTTCTGGGAGAATCGTACTTC. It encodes CASSFLGESYF.

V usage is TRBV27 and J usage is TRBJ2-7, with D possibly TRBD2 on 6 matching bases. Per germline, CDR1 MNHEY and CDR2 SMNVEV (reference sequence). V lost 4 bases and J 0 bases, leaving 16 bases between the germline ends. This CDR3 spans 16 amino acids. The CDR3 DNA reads TGTGCCAGCAGTTACTCCCTGGGGGGACTCTCCTACGAGCAGTACTTC. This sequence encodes CASSYSLGGLSYEQYF.